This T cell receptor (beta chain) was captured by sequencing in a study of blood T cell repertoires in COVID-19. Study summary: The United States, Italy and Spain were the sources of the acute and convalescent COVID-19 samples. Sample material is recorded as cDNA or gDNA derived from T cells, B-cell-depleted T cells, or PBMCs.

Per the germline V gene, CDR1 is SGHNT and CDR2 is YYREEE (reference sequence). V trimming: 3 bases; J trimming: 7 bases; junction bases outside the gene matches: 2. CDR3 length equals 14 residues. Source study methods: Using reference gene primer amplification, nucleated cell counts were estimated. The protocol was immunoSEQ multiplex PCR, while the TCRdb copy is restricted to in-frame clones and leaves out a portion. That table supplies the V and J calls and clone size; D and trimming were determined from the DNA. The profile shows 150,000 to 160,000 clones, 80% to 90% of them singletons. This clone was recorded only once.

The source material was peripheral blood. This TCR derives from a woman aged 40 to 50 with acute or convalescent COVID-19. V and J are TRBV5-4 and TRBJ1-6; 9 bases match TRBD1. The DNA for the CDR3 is TGTGCCAGCAGCTGGGGACAGGGCAATTCACCCCTCCACTTT. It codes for CASSWGQGNSPLHF. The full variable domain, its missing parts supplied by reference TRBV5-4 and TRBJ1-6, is ETGVTQSPTHLIKTRGQQVTLRCSSQSGHNTVSWYQQALGQGPQFIFQYYREEENGRGNFPPRFSGLQFPNYSSELNVNALELDDSALYLCASSWGQGNSPLHFGNGTRLTVT.